This T cell receptor (beta chain) was recorded in a study of cytomegalovirus exposure and HLA in healthy donors. The length of the CDR3 is 13 residues. The germline V gene encodes CDR1 SNHLY and CDR2 FYNNEI. The ends lost 6 bases at V and 5 bases at J; junction bases unmatched: 4. The PCR had 60 Vbeta and 13 Jbeta primers. TCRdb's copy holds only in-frame clones and misses some; the assay was immunoSEQ multiplex PCR. The sample includes approximately 240,000 clones, about 80% seen only once; the top ten take less than 3%. This TCR derives from a woman in her fifties or sixties in good health and CMV-seropositive. The chain is built from TRBV2 and TRBJ1-5; 7 bases line up with TRBD1. The sample comprised PBMCs. CDR3 coding DNA: TGTGCCAGCAGGGGACAGCAGGATCAGCCCCAGCATTTT. Amino acid sequence: CASRGQQDQPQHF.